Following are 3 T cell receptor beta chains from one sample sequenced in a study of cytomegalovirus exposure and HLA in healthy donors. The study ran its PCR with 60 Vbeta and 13 Jbeta primers. Here immunoSEQ multiplex PCR was the method, and the copy in TCRdb shows in-frame clones only, minus some. The sample has 150,000 to 200,000 clones, around 80% seen once. Sequencing was performed on PBMCs. These receptors came from a young man in good health and CMV-seronegative.

This clone was found a few times. The CDR3 DNA sequence: TGTGCCAGTAGTACTAGGACAGAAATTCTCCGGGAGCTGTTTTTT. It yields the protein CASSTRTEILRELFF. The V call is TRBV19, the J call TRBJ2-2; perhaps TRBD1 as D (6 bases). Trimming removed 4 bases from V and 9 bases from J, with 18 bases in between. This CDR3 region has 15 residues. The germline V gene has CDR1 LNHDA and CDR2 SQIVND (reference sequence).

The chain carries TRBV2 and TRBJ1-1; 9 positions match TRBD1. Trimming took 6 bases from V and 1 from J; bases not matched to a gene: 12. CDR3 length: 17 amino acids. Per germline, CDR1 SNHLY and CDR2 FYNNEI. The CDR3 region is CASSAWGMTGGNTEAFF. The DNA for the CDR3 is TGTGCCAGCAGCGCCTGGGGGATGACAGGGGGGAACACTGAAGCTTTCTTT.

The J gene is TRBJ2-3, the V gene TRBV5-1; TRBD1 aligns across 7 bases. V was clipped by 2 bases and J by 1 base; unmatched bases: 4. Germline V CDR1 and CDR2: SGHRS, YFSETQ. The CDR3 runs 15 residues. The CDR3 loop is CASSLDRAGTDTQYF. CDR3 DNA: TGCGCCAGCAGCTTAGACAGGGCGGGCACAGATACGCAGTATTTT. The whole variable domain, filled in from reference TRBV5-1 and TRBJ2-3, reads KAGVTQTPRYLIKTRGQQVTLSCSPISGHRSVSWYQQTPGQGLQFLFEYFSETQRNKGNFPGRFSGRQFSNSRSEMNVSTLELGDSALYLCASSLDRAGTDTQYFGPGTRLTVL.